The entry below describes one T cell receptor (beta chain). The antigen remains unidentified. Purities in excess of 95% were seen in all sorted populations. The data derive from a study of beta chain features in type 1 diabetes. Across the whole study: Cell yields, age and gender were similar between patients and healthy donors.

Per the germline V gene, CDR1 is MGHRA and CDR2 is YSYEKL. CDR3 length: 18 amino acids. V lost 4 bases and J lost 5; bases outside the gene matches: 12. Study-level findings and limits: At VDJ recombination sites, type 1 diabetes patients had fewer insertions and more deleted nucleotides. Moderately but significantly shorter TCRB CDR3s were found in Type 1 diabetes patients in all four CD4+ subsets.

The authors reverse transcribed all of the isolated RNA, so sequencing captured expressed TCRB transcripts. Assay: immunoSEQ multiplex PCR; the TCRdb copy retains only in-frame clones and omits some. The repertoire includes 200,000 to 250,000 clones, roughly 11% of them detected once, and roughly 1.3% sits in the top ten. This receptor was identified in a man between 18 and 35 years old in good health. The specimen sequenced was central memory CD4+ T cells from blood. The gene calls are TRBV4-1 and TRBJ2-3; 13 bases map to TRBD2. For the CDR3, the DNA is TGCGCCAGCAGCCCCGGGACTAGCGGGACGGGTGGTGGAGATACGCAGTATTTT. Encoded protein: CASSPGTSGTGGGDTQYF.